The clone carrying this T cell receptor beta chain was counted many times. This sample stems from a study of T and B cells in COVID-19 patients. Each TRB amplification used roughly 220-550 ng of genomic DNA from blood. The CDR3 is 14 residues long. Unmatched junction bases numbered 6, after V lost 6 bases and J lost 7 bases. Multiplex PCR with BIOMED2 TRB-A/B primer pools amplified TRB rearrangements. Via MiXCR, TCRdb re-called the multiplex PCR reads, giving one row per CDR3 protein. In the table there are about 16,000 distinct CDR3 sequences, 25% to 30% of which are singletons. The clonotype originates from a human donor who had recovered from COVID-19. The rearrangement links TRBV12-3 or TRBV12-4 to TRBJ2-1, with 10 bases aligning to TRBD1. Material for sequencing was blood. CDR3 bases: TGTGCCAGCAGCTTCCGGACAGGGGGGAATGAGCAGTTCTTC. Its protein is CASSFRTGGNEQFF.